This T cell receptor (beta chain) was obtained from a study of cytomegalovirus exposure and HLA in healthy donors. Study in general: HLA-typed donors contributed some 83 million unique TCRs, which were held in an early data release.

This CDR3 is built from 15 residues. The V gene's germline CDR1 is LNHNV and CDR2 YYDKDF (reference sequence). Deletions cut 0 bases from V and 3 bases from J, with 9 bases between. The study ran its PCR with 60 Vbeta and 13 Jbeta primers. The data were produced by immunoSEQ multiplex PCR, yet TCRdb's version contains in-frame clones alone and is incomplete. The profile shows 200,000 to 300,000 clones, about 83% of them singletons. About this clone itself: Its antigen is unknown.

Notes on the study in general: Most TCR sequences were uncommon, yet certain public TCRs appeared in many donors. Of the V segments, some could not be distinguished, including TRBV6-2 and TRBV6-3, and were excluded.

Donors were nominally healthy when sampled, though unrecorded immune exposures were likely. Sequencing was carried out using PBMCs. The rearrangement joins TRBV15 to TRBJ1-5, with a weak D call TRBD1 (5 bases). The TCR was taken from a woman aged 40 to 50 in good health and CMV-seropositive. The CDR3 coding sequence is TGTGCCACCAGCAGAGATCGCGGACACAATCAGCCCCAGCATTTT. Amino acid sequence: CATSRDRGHNQPQHF. Using reference TRBV15 and TRBJ1-5 for the parts outside the CDR3, the full variable domain is DAMVIQNPRYQVTQFGKPVTLSCSQTLNHNVMYWYQQKSSQAPKLLFHYYDKDFNNEADTPDNFQSRRPNTSFCFLDIRSPGLGDTAMYLCATSRDRGHNQPQHFGDGTRLSIL.